Following are 10 T cell receptor beta chains from one sample sequenced in a study of blood T cells in healthy people across ages. Then a second PCR, running about 6 to 11 cycles, was carried out with a sample-barcoded 5' primer and a J-beta primer mix. TCRdb reprocessed the 5' RACE reads with MiXCR, giving one entry per CDR3 protein. The repertoire holds about 1.1 million distinct CDR3 sequences, with roughly two fifths as singletons. Sequencing input: blood. Every receptor here comes from a man between 18 and 35 years old in good health.

This clonotype has more than one count but fewer than ten. The rearrangement joins TRBV20-1 to TRBJ2-3; possibly TRBD1 for D (6 bases). V gave up 2 bases and J gave up 6 bases, with 15 bases separating them. Germline V lookup: CDR1 DFQATT, CDR2 SNEGSKA (reference sequence). The CDR3 contains 14 residues. The CDR3 sequence is CSARSGGSIDTQYF. The DNA for the CDR3 is TGCAGTGCTAGATCTGGGGGCTCCATTGATACGCAGTATTTT.

In regard to this clonotype: One end of the junction fails to match germline, which may point to a read error. J is TRBJ1-6 and V is TRBV27; D is undetermined. The germline CDR1 and CDR2 sequences are MNHEY and SMNVEV (reference sequence). The CDR3 covers 13 residues. DNA for the CDR3: TGTGCCAGCAGTTGGGGTCAGAATTCGCCCCTCCACTTT. Its protein is CASSWGQNSPLHF.

The chain is built from TRBV14 and TRBJ1-1; no firm D call. CDR1 is SGHDN, CDR2 FVKESK, per germline. V was cut by 3 bases and J by 1 base, with 18 bases left in between. The CDR3 contains 17 residues. CDR3 sequence reads: CASSQQGIATWNTEAFF. CDR3 sequence (DNA): TGTGCCAGCAGCCAGCAAGGGATAGCAACATGGAACACTGAAGCTTTCTTT.

The chain uses TRBV2 and TRBJ1-5, with D possibly TRBD1 on 5 matching bases. The length of the CDR3 is 16 residues. Germline-derived CDR1 and CDR2 are SNHLY and FYNNEI. V dropped 6 bases and J dropped 4 bases, with 19 bases sitting between them. CDR3 DNA sequence: TGTGCCAGCAGACAGCGGGGGGGGACGAAGAATCAGCCCCAGCATTTT. Translated: CASRQRGGTKNQPQHF.

The gene calls are TRBV15 and TRBJ2-1; D perhaps matches TRBD1 (6 bases). Germline CDR1 is LNHNV and CDR2 is YYDKDF (reference sequence). This CDR3 region has 15 residues. Trimming removed 1 base from V and 6 bases from J, with 13 bases in between. The CDR3 DNA is TGTGCCACCAGCAGAGTTCCAGGGGCGTTCAATGAGCAGTTCTTC. Translated: CATSRVPGAFNEQFF.

This clonotype has only a few counts. The rearrangement links TRBV5-5 to TRBJ2-1; tentative D call: TRBD1 (5 bases). The CDR3 loop spans 16 amino acids. Germline CDR1 is SGHKS and CDR2 is YYEKEE (reference sequence). V was trimmed by 4 bases and J by 0 bases, leaving 14 bases between them. CDR3 loop: CASSKQDLRSYNEQFF. In DNA, the CDR3 is TGTGCCAGCAGCAAACAGGACCTCCGCTCCTACAATGAGCAGTTCTTC.

In its sample, this clonotype was seen many times. The rearrangement uses TRBV4-3 and TRBJ1-1; TRBD1 matches 7 bases. Germline CDR1 reads LGHNA; CDR2 reads YSLEER. Trimming removed 0 bases from V and 4 bases from J; junction bases left unmatched: 5. The CDR3 length is 15 residues. The CDR3 nucleotides are TGCGCCAGCAGCCAAGATAGACAGGGCGGCACTGAAGCTTTCTTT. As protein: CASSQDRQGGTEAFF.

The V and J genes are TRBV27 and TRBJ2-5, with 7 positions matching TRBD1. Trimming cost V 5 bases and J 4 bases; bases outside gene matches: 19. CDR1 is MNHEY, CDR2 SMNVEV, per germline (reference sequence). This CDR3 region has 18 residues. As DNA, the CDR3 is TGTGCCAGCAGTCTAGAGAGCACAGGGGTTGAAGGAGGAGAGACCCAGTACTTC. Protein product: CASSLESTGVEGGETQYF.

The DNA of the CDR3 is TGCAGTGTAAGGACAGGGACCTATGGCTACACCTTC. This translates into CSVRTGTYGYTF. This chain links TRBV20-1 with TRBJ1-2, with 8 nucleotides matching TRBD1. The CDR3 contains 12 residues. V shed 7 bases, J shed 4 bases, and the junction held 5 bases outside the gene matches. Looked up from germline, CDR1 is DFQATT and CDR2 is SNEGSKA (reference sequence).

The chain carries TRBV6-5 and TRBJ1-2; unclear D gene. Germline loops: CDR1 MNHEY, CDR2 SVGAGI. The CDR3 consists of 14 residues. V lost 0 bases, J lost 6 bases, and 11 bases lay in between. The DNA for the CDR3 is TGTGCCAGCAGTTACTCGAGTATTCAGGATGGCTACACCTTC. Protein: CASSYSSIQDGYTF.